The rows below give T cell receptor beta chains drawn from one sample of a study of shared clonotypes between healthy human individuals. Using immunoSEQ multiplex PCR, the repertoire was profiled, and TCRdb retains in-frame clones only, with some absent. The sample has over a million clones, roughly 96% seen once. Sequenced sample: naive CD4+ T cells sorted from blood. The receptor source for this set is a man under 40 in good health. Both conserved end residues are part of each CDR3.

v_gene: TRBV25-1
len: 16
CDR3aa: CASSDPKGGAGNTIYF

v_gene: TRBV19
len: 15
CDR3aa: CASSPDRGANYGYTF

v_gene: TRBV13
len: 13
CDR3aa: CASSPTQGYEQYF

v_gene: TRBV11-2
len: 15
CDR3aa: CASSPQMGPNEKLFF

v_gene: TRBV27
len: 14
CDR3aa: CASSLYGPNQPQHF

v_gene: TRBV27
len: 15
CDR3aa: CASSSLAASFNEQFF

v_gene: TRBV6-5
len: 14
CDR3aa: CASSWLRGPSGYTF

v_gene: TRBV11-2
len: 15
CDR3aa: CASSPFSGRRAGYTF

v_gene: TRBV28
len: 15
CDR3aa: CASSLPGVGTYEQFF

v_gene: TRBV7-9
len: 13
CDR3aa: CASSWDRAHEQFF

v_gene: TRBV10-3
len: 16
CDR3aa: CAISLVGTSRTDTQYF

v_gene: TRBV11-2
len: 16
CDR3aa: CASSLGISSGTDTQYF

v_gene: TRBV28
len: 14
CDR3aa: CASSILAGGETQYF

v_gene: TRBV30
len: 12
CDR3aa: CASYRGSAEAFF

v_gene: TRBV7-6
len: 14
CDR3aa: CASSSTGVPDTQYF

v_gene: TRBV30
len: 19
CDR3aa: CAWSVPFARTSGRYNEQFF

v_gene: TRBV28
len: 15
CDR3aa: CASSLPGQFYNEQFF

v_gene: TRBV27
len: 11
CDR3aa: CASGRKETQYF

v_gene: TRBV28
len: 12
CDR3aa: CASTASGNTIYF

v_gene: TRBV11-2
len: 14
CDR3aa: CASSSPGLPYEQYF

v_gene: TRBV5-5
len: 13
CDR3aa: CASSLVGGYGYTF

v_gene: TRBV5-5
len: 16
CDR3aa: CASSHGLAGGHNEQFF

v_gene: TRBV5-4
len: 15
CDR3aa: CASSFLGRGTGELFF

v_gene: TRBV13
len: 16
CDR3aa: CASSGQQGALGEKLFF

v_gene: TRBV2
len: 13
CDR3aa: CASRVGGGYEQYF

v_gene: TRBV11-3
len: 14
CDR3aa: CASTRQGNFNEQFF

v_gene: TRBV30
len: 13
CDR3aa: CAWSVRVGNEQYF

v_gene: TRBV29-1
len: 17
CDR3aa: CSVEASPRGGTNYGYTF